Listed here are 19 T cell receptor beta chains from one sample, sequenced in a study of blood T cell repertoires in COVID-19. Clones were sequenced by immunoSEQ multiplex PCR, and TCRdb holds only the in-frame ones, with some missing. The sample has about 270,000 clones, roughly nine tenths seen once. The specimen sequenced was peripheral blood. The source of these receptors is a man aged 35 to 55 who had recovered from COVID-19.

The chain employs TRBV7-9 and TRBJ2-1, with 11 bases that match TRBD2. After removal of 6 bases from V and 1 base from J, the junction contained 5 bases not matched to a gene. Germline V lookup: CDR1 SEHNR, CDR2 FQNEAQ (reference sequence). This CDR3 has 16 residues. This CDR3 reads CASRAGLAESYNEQFF. CDR3 nucleotides: TGTGCCAGCAGGGCGGGACTAGCGGAATCCTACAATGAGCAGTTCTTC.

The chain uses TRBV5-4 and TRBJ2-7, with a weak D call TRBD2 (5 bases). V lost 4 bases and J 6 bases, leaving 17 bases between the germline ends. The CDR3 length is 14 residues. CDR1 and CDR2 from the germline V gene are SGHNT and YYREEE (reference sequence). The CDR3 DNA reads as TGTGCCAGCAGCCTCCCCCCCGGGGTGGGCGAGCAGTACTTC. The encoded protein is CASSLPPGVGEQYF. The full variable domain, its missing parts supplied by reference TRBV5-4 and TRBJ2-7, is ETGVTQSPTHLIKTRGQQVTLRCSSQSGHNTVSWYQQALGQGPQFIFQYYREEENGRGNFPPRFSGLQFPNYSSELNVNALELDDSALYLCASSLPPGVGEQYFGPGTRLTVT.

The rearrangement links TRBV7-9 to TRBJ2-3; 7 nucleotides line up with TRBD2. Looked up from germline, CDR1 is SEHNR and CDR2 is FQNEAQ (reference sequence). The ends lost 5 bases at V and 1 base at J; junction bases unmatched: 3. This CDR3 has 14 residues. The CDR3, as DNA: TGTGCCAGCAGCCCCAGCGGGGGCACAGATACGCAGTATTTT. Its protein product is CASSPSGGTDTQYF. Together with reference TRBV7-9 and TRBJ2-3, the CDR3 gives the full variable domain: DTGVSQNPRHKITKRGQNVTFRCDPISEHNRLYWYRQTLGQGPEFLTYFQNEAQLEKSRLLSDRFSAERPKGSFSTLEIQRTEQGDSAMYLCASSPSGGTDTQYFGPGTRLTVL.

This clone is a singleton in its sample. This chain connects TRBV6-5 to TRBJ1-5; D is unresolved. Germline V lookup: CDR1 MNHEY, CDR2 SVGAGI. This CDR3 has 14 amino acids. V was shortened by 2 bases and J by 7 bases, with 12 bases between the two germline ends. This chain's CDR3 is CASSYVRVSQPQHF. DNA for the CDR3: TGTGCCAGCAGTTACGTGAGGGTCAGCCAGCCCCAGCATTTT.

This rearrangement joins TRBV7-5 to TRBJ2-5; TRBD1 reflects the table's D call only, with no check against the DNA. TRBV7-5 is a recognized pseudogene. The CDR3 spans 15 residues. The CDR3 DNA reads TGTGCCAGAAGCCCCGCAGGGGGCGCAGAACGGACCCAGTACTTC. Residues: CARSPAGGAERTQYF.

The chain links TRBV5-1 to TRBJ1-6, with 7 positions matching TRBD1. Trimming cost V 2 bases and J 5 bases; bases outside gene matches: 10. Germline CDR1 is SGHRS and CDR2 is YFSETQ. This CDR3 is built from 17 residues. CDR3 sequence reads: CASSFYLRDSHNSPLHF. The CDR3 coding sequence is TGCGCCAGCAGCTTTTATCTCCGGGACAGCCATAATTCACCCCTCCACTTT.

This chain links TRBV29-1 with TRBJ2-2; 8 bases are shared with TRBD1. This CDR3 is built from 14 residues. Germline lookup yields CDR1 SQVTM and CDR2 ANQGSEA. The V and J ends lost 5 bases and 2 bases, in that order; junction bases with no gene match: 4. The CDR3 bases are TGCAGCGTTAGGACAGGGAAAAACACCGGGGAGCTGTTTTTT. Residues: CSVRTGKNTGELFF.

The chain joins TRBV19 to TRBJ1-5; the D gene is possibly TRBD1 (6 bases). Trimming removed 3 bases from V and 0 bases from J, with 18 bases in between. The CDR3 totals 18 residues. Germline V gene lookup returns CDR1 LNHDA and CDR2 SQIVND (reference sequence). CDR3 loop: CASSIDRAGHLSNQPQHF. In nucleotides, the CDR3 is TGTGCCAGTAGTATTGATAGAGCGGGACACCTTAGCAATCAGCCCCAGCATTTT.

The chain links TRBV6-6 to TRBJ1-6; TRBD1 matches 8 bases. CDR1 and CDR2 (germline): MNHNY, SVGAGI (reference sequence). V gave up 6 bases and J gave up 7 bases; unmatched junction bases: 8. The CDR3 sequence is 15 residues long. This chain's CDR3 is CASRPGQGVNSPLHF. CDR3 nucleotide sequence: TGTGCCAGCAGACCCGGACAGGGCGTCAATTCACCCCTCCACTTT.

This clone has just a few counts. The chain couples TRBV7-7 to TRBJ2-3, with 13 bases that match TRBD2. This CDR3 spans 16 amino acids. CDR1 and CDR2 from the germline V gene are SSHAT and FNYEAQ (reference sequence). V lost 5 bases, J lost 2 bases, and 4 bases stayed unmatched. CDR3 nucleotide sequence: TGTGCCAGCAGCCCTGGGACTAGCGGGAACACAGATACGCAGTATTTT. Amino acid sequence: CASSPGTSGNTDTQYF.

As concerns this clone: Other DNA sequences in this specimen translate into the identical CDR3. The V call is TRBV7-8, the J call TRBJ2-7; a possible D gene is TRBD2 (6 bases). From germline, CDR1 is SGHVS and CDR2 FQNEAQ. The CDR3 covers 13 residues. Trimming took 0 bases from V and 3 from J, leaving 6 bases between them. This CDR3 reads CASSLARGYEQYF. CDR3 nucleotide sequence: TGTGCCAGCAGCTTAGCGCGGGGCTACGAGCAGTACTTC.

J is TRBJ2-7 and V is TRBV15; maybe TRBD2 (6 bases). The CDR3 is made up of 16 amino acids. The germline gives CDR1 LNHNV, CDR2 YYDKDF (reference sequence). Trimming removed 3 bases from V and 4 bases from J, with 19 bases in between. The CDR3 reads CATSSPGLPFGYEQYF. The DNA for the CDR3 is TGTGCCACCAGCAGCCCGGGACTCCCCTTCGGATACGAGCAGTACTTC. The full variable domain, in which reference TRBV15 and TRBJ2-7 provide the parts outside the CDR3, is DAMVIQNPRYQVTQFGKPVTLSCSQTLNHNVMYWYQQKSSQAPKLLFHYYDKDFNNEADTPDNFQSRRPNTSFCFLDIRSPGLGDTAMYLCATSSPGLPFGYEQYFGPGTRLTVT.

V usage is TRBV5-4 and J usage is TRBJ2-7, with 9 bases lining up with TRBD1. CDR3 length: 13 residues. With V trimmed by 4 bases and J by 6 bases, 5 bases remained unmatched. CDR1 and CDR2 from the germline V gene are SGHNT and YYREEE (reference sequence). The CDR3 loop is CASSAGQGREQYF. CDR3 DNA: TGTGCCAGCAGCGCGGGACAGGGCCGCGAGCAGTACTTC.

This sequence joins TRBV10-3 and TRBJ1-2, with 12 bases matching TRBD1. The V segment lost 7 bases and the J segment 8 bases; nucleotides outside the gene matches: 2. CDR1 is ENHRY, CDR2 SYGVKD, per germline. The CDR3 sequence is 12 residues long. The CDR3 protein is CAIMGTGGGYTF. As DNA, the CDR3 is TGTGCCATCATGGGGACAGGGGGCGGCTACACCTTC.

This clone was detected a few times. The J gene is TRBJ2-5, the V gene TRBV7-8; 10 bases match TRBD2. Germline values: CDR1 SGHVS, CDR2 FQNEAQ. This CDR3 has 15 residues. V shed 5 bases and J 5 bases; nucleotides not matched to a gene: 8. The CDR3 here is CASSGQREGRETQYF. The DNA of the CDR3 is TGTGCCAGCAGCGGGCAGCGGGAGGGCCGGGAGACCCAGTACTTC.

This clone showed up just a few times. V is TRBV5-1 and J is TRBJ2-7, with TRBD2 matching over 9 bases. Germline trimming cut 0 bases from V and 3 bases from J; bases unmatched to any gene: 4. Germline CDR1 is SGHRS and CDR2 is YFSETQ. The CDR3 runs to 15 residues. CDR3 nucleotide sequence: TGCGCCAGCAGCTTGGGGGCTAGCGGGGTCTACGAGCAGTACTTC. This gives the protein CASSLGASGVYEQYF.

The V call is TRBV19, the J call TRBJ2-2, with TRBD2 identical over 11 bases. CDR1 and CDR2 (germline): LNHDA, SQIVND (reference sequence). This CDR3 region has 18 residues. V lost 3 bases to trimming and J lost 7 bases; unmatched junction nucleotides: 13. For the CDR3, the DNA is TGTGCCAGTAGTATCGCACTAGCGGGGGCCCTCTCGGACGGGGAGCTGTTTTTT. Protein sequence: CASSIALAGALSDGELFF.

The rearrangement uses TRBV19 and TRBJ2-5; 9 positions agree with TRBD1. The junction had 10 bases not matched to a gene; V was cut back by 7 bases and J by 7 bases. CDR1 and CDR2 (germline): LNHDA, SQIVND (reference sequence). The CDR3 length is 14 residues. CDR3 sequence (DNA): TGTGCCAGTAAGGTTACAGGGGGCGAGGGGACCCAGTACTTC. It yields the protein CASKVTGGEGTQYF.

V is TRBV5-4 and J is TRBJ2-3; tentatively, D is TRBD1 (6 bases). Germline CDR1 is SGHNT and CDR2 is YYREEE (reference sequence). V was trimmed by 0 bases and J by 3 bases, leaving 14 bases between them. This CDR3 has 16 amino acids. The CDR3 sequence is CASSLGTTGKTDTQYF. The DNA of the CDR3 is TGTGCCAGCAGCTTGGGGACGACAGGTAAAACAGATACGCAGTATTTT.